The 16 T cell receptor beta chains given below trace back to one sample, sequenced in a study of CD8+ T cells in alopecia areata. Specified treatment: oral pan-JAK inhibitor, 5-10 mg twice daily. Extracted RNA was reverse transcribed into cDNA, the sequencing template. This table comes from immunoSEQ multiplex PCR, and its TCRdb copy is limited to in-frame clones, with some not included. This sample yields about 110,000 clones, of which around 54% are seen a single time; 3% to 4% belongs to the top ten. The material sequenced was CD4+ T cells sorted from blood, taken at week 24, from a patient treated with tofacitinib. These TCRs come from a human donor with alopecia areata.

This clone was picked up many times. This chain connects TRBV7-2 to TRBJ2-1; D gene unclear. This CDR3 has 13 residues. CDR1 and CDR2 (germline): SGHTA, FQGNSA. Trimming removed 4 bases at V and 1 base at J, with 5 bases between. Here the CDR3 reads CASSSGSYNEQFF. CDR3 bases: TGTGCCAGCAGCTCCGGGTCCTACAATGAGCAGTTCTTC.

The chain employs TRBV4-2 and TRBJ2-5, with TRBD2 matching 8 bases. The CDR3 runs 17 residues. V dropped 4 bases and J dropped 1; count of bases not matched to a gene: 11. Per the germline V gene, CDR1 is LGHNA and CDR2 is YNFKEQ. The CDR3 bases are TGTGCCAGCAGCCCCGGAATTGGGGCGGGGGGCCAAGAGACCCAGTACTTC. It encodes CASSPGIGAGGQETQYF.

This clone came up a few times. Other nucleotide sequences in the sample specify the same CDR3. The chain's CDR3 is CSVTDGNQPQHF. CDR3 DNA: TGCAGCGTAACGGACGGGAATCAGCCCCAGCATTTT. The genes are TRBV29-1 and TRBJ1-5, with D uncertain. Between the trimmed V and J ends, which lost 6 bases and 4 bases, there was a span of 10 bases. The CDR3 is 12 residues long. Looked up from germline, CDR1 is SQVTM and CDR2 is ANQGSEA.

The V gene is TRBV29-1, the J gene TRBJ2-5, with D possibly called TRBD1 or TRBD2 (5 bases each). This CDR3 region has 11 residues. The V end was cut by 7 bases, the J end by 6 bases, with 12 bases between. Germline-derived CDR1 and CDR2 are SQVTM and ANQGSEA. The chain's CDR3 is CSGSEGKTQYF. The CDR3 bases are TGCAGCGGGTCAGAGGGGAAGACCCAGTACTTC. Complete variable domain (other parts from reference TRBV29-1 and TRBJ2-5): SAVISQKPSRDICQRGTSLTIQCQVDSQVTMMFWYRQQPGQSLTLIATANQGSEATYESGFVIDKFPISRPNLTFSTLTVSNMSPEDSSIYLCSGSEGKTQYFGPGTRLLVL.

This rearrangement joins TRBV10-3 to TRBJ1-2, with TRBD1 matching over 8 bases. Per the germline V gene, CDR1 is ENHRY and CDR2 is SYGVKD. With 2 bases clipped from V and 8 bases from J, the junction kept 7 bases outside the gene matches. The CDR3 is 14 amino acids. CDR3 sequence (DNA): TGTGCCATCAGTGAGGGTTTCGACAGGGGAGGCTACACCTTC. It encodes CAISEGFDRGGYTF.

A few counts support this clone. V usage is TRBV6-5 and J usage is TRBJ1-2, with D unresolved. V lost 8 bases to trimming and J lost 0 bases, with 10 bases between them. Germline V gives CDR1 MNHEY, CDR2 SVGAGI. The CDR3 runs to 13 residues. Here the CDR3 reads CASVGRTNYGYTF. The CDR3 region has the DNA TGTGCCAGCGTCGGCAGGACTAACTATGGCTACACCTTC.

This clone appeared a few times. The chain uses TRBV10-3 and TRBJ2-7; 10 bases are a match to TRBD1. From germline, CDR1 is ENHRY and CDR2 SYGVKD. V lost 6 bases to trimming and J lost 5 bases; unmatched junction nucleotides: 10. The length of the CDR3 is 15 residues. This CDR3 reads CAISETGTGVHEQYF. The CDR3 coding sequence is TGTGCCATCAGCGAAACCGGGACAGGGGTGCACGAGCAGTACTTC.

This rearrangement joins TRBV4-1 to TRBJ2-1; D possibly corresponds to TRBD2 (7 bases). The CDR3 is made up of 15 amino acids. V lost 6 bases and J 5 bases, leaving 17 bases between the germline ends. The germline gives CDR1 MGHRA, CDR2 YSYEKL. CDR3 sequence reads: CASRRVGGQDNEQFF. Written as DNA, the CDR3 is TGCGCCAGCAGACGAGTGGGGGGGCAGGACAATGAGCAGTTCTTC.

Only a few counts were recorded for this clone. The V gene is TRBV6-5, the J gene TRBJ1-1; a weak D match, TRBD1 (5 bases). The V gene's germline CDR1 is MNHEY and CDR2 SVGAGI. The CDR3 loop spans 16 amino acids. Trimming took 0 bases from V and 5 from J, leaving 16 bases between them. CDR3: CASSYSKLTGGTEAFF. The CDR3 DNA sequence: TGTGCCAGCAGTTACTCGAAGTTAACGGGGGGGACTGAAGCTTTCTTT.

The chain recombines TRBV7-2 with TRBJ2-3, with D hard to call. Trimming took 1 base from V and 4 from J, leaving 15 bases between them. The germline V gene encodes CDR1 SGHTA and CDR2 FQGNSA. CDR3 length: 16 amino acids. The CDR3 nucleotides are TGTGCCAGCAGCTTAGGATTCCATGGGTTCGCAGATACGCAGTATTTT. It codes for CASSLGFHGFADTQYF.

CDR3 DNA: TGTGCCAGCAGGCTTACTAGCTTGGGGCAGTATTTT. Its translation is CASRLTSLGQYF. The gene calls are TRBV7-2 and TRBJ2-3, with TRBD2 as a possible D gene (6 bases). Germline V gene lookup returns CDR1 SGHTA and CDR2 FQGNSA. Trimming shortened V by 6 bases and J by 11 bases, and 15 bases separated the two germline ends. The CDR3 covers 12 residues.

This clone was seen a few times. The chain joins TRBV11-3 to TRBJ1-5; D remains ambiguous. Trimming pared 0 bases from V and 5 bases from J, leaving 5 bases between. The CDR3 loop spans 13 amino acids. Per germline, CDR1 SGHNT and CDR2 YENEEA. DNA for the CDR3: TGTGCCAGCAGCTTAGAGTCGGATCAGCCCCAGCATTTT. Amino acids: CASSLESDQPQHF.

The genes are TRBV4-2 and TRBJ1-5; the D is unclear. CDR3 length equals 15 residues. V lost 0 bases and J 4 bases, leaving 10 bases between the germline ends. CDR1 LGHNA and CDR2 YNFKEQ come from the germline V gene. This chain's CDR3 is CASSQDGRLNQPQHF. DNA of the CDR3: TGTGCCAGCAGCCAAGATGGCAGGCTGAATCAGCCCCAGCATTTT.

V usage is TRBV2 and J usage is TRBJ2-1; possibly TRBD2 for D (5 bases). Germline V lookup: CDR1 SNHLY, CDR2 FYNNEI. The length of the CDR3 is 12 residues. V was trimmed by 0 bases and J by 8 bases, leaving 5 bases between them. The CDR3 region is CASSEAGDEQFF. The CDR3 DNA reads TGTGCCAGCAGTGAAGCCGGGGATGAGCAGTTCTTC.

V and J are TRBV2 and TRBJ2-7; D gene uncertain. This CDR3 comprises 12 residues. Trimming removed 4 bases at V and 5 bases at J, with 9 bases between. CDR1 is SNHLY and CDR2 is FYNNEI in the germline V gene. The CDR3 loop reads CASSVYRDEQYF. CDR3 in DNA: TGTGCCAGCAGTGTCTACAGAGACGAGCAGTACTTC.

This sequence joins TRBV27 and TRBJ1-6, with D hard to call. The CDR3 is 16 amino acids. The V end was cut by 7 bases, the J end by 7 bases, with 20 bases between. Germline loops: CDR1 MNHEY, CDR2 SMNVEV (reference sequence). Written as DNA, the CDR3 is TGTGCCAGCACGTTGTTGACGGATACAAAAAATTCACCCCTCCACTTT. This codes for CASTLLTDTKNSPLHF.